The entry that follows covers one T cell receptor (beta chain) sequence. The antigen remains unidentified. In germline, CDR1 is SGHVS, CDR2 FQNEAQ. CDR3 length: 17 amino acids. V was clipped by 0 bases and J by 0 bases, with 12 bases between them. This table comes from immunoSEQ multiplex PCR, and its TCRdb copy is limited to in-frame clones, with some not included. This sample has about 56,000 clones, with 82% found just once. The sort gate was single viable CD3+CD4+CD8-CD45RO+ cells for memory CD4+ T cells. Serostatus was set by detecting CMV pp150, pp28, p38, p52 IgG. This sample stems from a study of memory CD4+ T cells and cytomegalovirus serostatus. Study outcomes and limitations: Of under 200 reported CMV TCRbeta sequences, some 67 were found in memory CD4+ repertoires. A US-trained random forest predicted CMV serostatus with median AUC around 0.91.

Sequenced input: memory CD4+ T cells from blood. The chain links TRBV7-8 to TRBJ2-1; perhaps D is TRBD1 or TRBD2 (5 bases each). The clonotype originates from an adult in good health and CMV-seronegative. The CDR3: CASSLAGVLSSYNEQFF. CDR3 bases: TGTGCCAGCAGCTTAGCGGGGGTCCTTAGCTCCTACAATGAGCAGTTCTTC.